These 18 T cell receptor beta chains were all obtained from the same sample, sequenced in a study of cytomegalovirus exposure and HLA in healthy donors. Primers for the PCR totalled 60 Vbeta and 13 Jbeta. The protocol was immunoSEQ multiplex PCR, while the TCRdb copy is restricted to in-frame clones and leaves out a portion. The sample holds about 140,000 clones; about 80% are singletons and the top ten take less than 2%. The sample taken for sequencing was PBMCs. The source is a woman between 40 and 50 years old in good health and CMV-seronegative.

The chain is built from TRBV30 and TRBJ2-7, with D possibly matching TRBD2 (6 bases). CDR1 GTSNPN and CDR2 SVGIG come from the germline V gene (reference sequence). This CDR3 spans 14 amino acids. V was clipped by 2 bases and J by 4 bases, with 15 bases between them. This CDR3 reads CAWSRGGTQYEQYF. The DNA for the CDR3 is TGTGCCTGGAGTAGGGGCGGGACTCAATACGAGCAGTACTTC.

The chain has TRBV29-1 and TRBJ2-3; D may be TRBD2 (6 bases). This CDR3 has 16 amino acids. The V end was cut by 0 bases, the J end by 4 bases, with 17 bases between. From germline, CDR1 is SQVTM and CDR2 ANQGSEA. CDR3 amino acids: CSVEDRWRGNADTQYF. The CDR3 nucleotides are TGCAGCGTTGAAGATAGGTGGAGGGGTAACGCAGATACGCAGTATTTT.

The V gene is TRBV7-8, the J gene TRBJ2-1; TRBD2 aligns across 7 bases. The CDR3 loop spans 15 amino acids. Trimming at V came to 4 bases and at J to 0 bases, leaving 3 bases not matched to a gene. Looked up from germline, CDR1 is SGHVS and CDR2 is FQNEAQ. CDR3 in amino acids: CASSSLANSYNEQFF. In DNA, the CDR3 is TGTGCCAGCAGCTCACTAGCGAACTCCTACAATGAGCAGTTCTTC.

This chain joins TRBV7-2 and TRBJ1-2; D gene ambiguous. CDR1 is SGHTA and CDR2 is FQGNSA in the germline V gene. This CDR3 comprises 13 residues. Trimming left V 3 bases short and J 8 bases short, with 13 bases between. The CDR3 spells CASSLGLWEGYTF. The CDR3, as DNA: TGTGCCAGCAGCTTGGGCCTCTGGGAGGGCTACACCTTC.

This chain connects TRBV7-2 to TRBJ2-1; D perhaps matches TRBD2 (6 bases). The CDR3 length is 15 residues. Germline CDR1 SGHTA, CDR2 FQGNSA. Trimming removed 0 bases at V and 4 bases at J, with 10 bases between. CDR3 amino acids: CASSLASGYYNEQFF. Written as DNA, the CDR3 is TGTGCCAGCAGCTTAGCCAGCGGGTATTACAATGAGCAGTTCTTC.

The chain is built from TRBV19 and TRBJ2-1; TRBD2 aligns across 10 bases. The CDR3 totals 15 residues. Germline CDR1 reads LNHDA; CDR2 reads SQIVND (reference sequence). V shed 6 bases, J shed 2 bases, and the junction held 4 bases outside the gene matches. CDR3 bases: TGTGCCAGTAGCCGGACTAGCGGAGCCTACAATGAGCAGTTCTTC. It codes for CASSRTSGAYNEQFF.

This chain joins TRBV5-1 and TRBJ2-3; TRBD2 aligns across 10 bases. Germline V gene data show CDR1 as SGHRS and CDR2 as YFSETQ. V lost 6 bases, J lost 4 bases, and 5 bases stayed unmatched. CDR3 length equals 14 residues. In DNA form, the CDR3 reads TGCGCCAGCAATCCCCTAGCGGGGGCAGATACGCAGTATTTT. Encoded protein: CASNPLAGADTQYF.

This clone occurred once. The CDR3 region is CASNPGANIIHNEQFF. The CDR3 coding sequence is TGTGCCAGCAACCCGGGAGCCAACATTATCCACAATGAGCAGTTCTTC. This chain connects TRBV27 to TRBJ2-1; a possible D gene is TRBD2 (6 bases). The CDR3 is made up of 16 amino acids. The V gene's germline CDR1 is MNHEY and CDR2 SMNVEV (reference sequence). Trimming cost V 7 bases and J 5 bases, with 21 bases left between them.

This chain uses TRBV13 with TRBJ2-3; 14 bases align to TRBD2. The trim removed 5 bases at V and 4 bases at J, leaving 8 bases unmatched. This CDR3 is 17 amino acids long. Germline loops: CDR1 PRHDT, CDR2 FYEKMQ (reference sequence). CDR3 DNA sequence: TGTGCCAGCAGCCGGCAATCGGGACTAGCGGGAGCAGATACGCAGTATTTT. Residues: CASSRQSGLAGADTQYF.

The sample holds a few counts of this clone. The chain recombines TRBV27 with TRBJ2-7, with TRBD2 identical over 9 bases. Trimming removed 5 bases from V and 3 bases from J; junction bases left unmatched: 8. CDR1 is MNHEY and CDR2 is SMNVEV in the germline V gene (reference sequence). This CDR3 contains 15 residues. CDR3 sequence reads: CASSRSGRYIYEQYF. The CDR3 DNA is TGTGCCAGCAGTCGCAGCGGGAGGTATATCTACGAGCAGTACTTC.

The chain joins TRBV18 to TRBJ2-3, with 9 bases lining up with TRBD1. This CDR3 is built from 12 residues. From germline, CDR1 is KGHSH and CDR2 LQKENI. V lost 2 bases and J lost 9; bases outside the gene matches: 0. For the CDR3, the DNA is TGTGCCAGCTCACCAACAGGGGGCACGCAGTATTTT. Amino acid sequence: CASSPTGGTQYF.

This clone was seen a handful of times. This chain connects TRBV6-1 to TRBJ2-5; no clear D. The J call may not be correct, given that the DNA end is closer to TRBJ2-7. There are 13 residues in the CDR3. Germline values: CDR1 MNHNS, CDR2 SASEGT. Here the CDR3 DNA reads TGTGCCAGCAGTGAGTCCTGGAACTACGAGCAGTACTTC. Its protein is CASSESWNYEQYF.

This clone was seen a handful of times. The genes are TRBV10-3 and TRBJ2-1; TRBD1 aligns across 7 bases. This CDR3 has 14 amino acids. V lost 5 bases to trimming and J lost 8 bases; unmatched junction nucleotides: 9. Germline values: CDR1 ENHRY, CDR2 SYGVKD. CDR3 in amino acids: CAISLRQGWDEQFF. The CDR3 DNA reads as TGTGCCATCAGTCTCAGACAGGGTTGGGATGAGCAGTTCTTC.

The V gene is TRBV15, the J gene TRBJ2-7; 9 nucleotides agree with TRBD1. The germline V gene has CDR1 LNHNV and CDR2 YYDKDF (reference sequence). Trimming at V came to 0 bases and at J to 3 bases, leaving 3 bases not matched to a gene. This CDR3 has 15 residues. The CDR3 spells CATSRDWTGDYEQYF. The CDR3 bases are TGTGCCACCAGCAGAGATTGGACAGGGGACTACGAGCAGTACTTC.

The CDR3 spells CASTPLGQIYEQYF. For the CDR3, the DNA is TGTGCCAGCACCCCGTTGGGACAGATCTACGAGCAGTACTTC. The genes are TRBV27 and TRBJ2-7; 7 nucleotides align to TRBD1. The germline V gene has CDR1 MNHEY and CDR2 SMNVEV (reference sequence). Trimming cost V 7 bases and J 3 bases; bases outside gene matches: 9. The CDR3 totals 14 residues.

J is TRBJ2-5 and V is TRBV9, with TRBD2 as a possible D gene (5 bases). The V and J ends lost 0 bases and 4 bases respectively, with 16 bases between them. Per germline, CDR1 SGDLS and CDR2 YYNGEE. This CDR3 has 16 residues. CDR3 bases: TGTGCCAGCAGCGTAGCTCAGGCGCGAGGGCTAGAGACCCAGTACTTC. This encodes CASSVAQARGLETQYF.

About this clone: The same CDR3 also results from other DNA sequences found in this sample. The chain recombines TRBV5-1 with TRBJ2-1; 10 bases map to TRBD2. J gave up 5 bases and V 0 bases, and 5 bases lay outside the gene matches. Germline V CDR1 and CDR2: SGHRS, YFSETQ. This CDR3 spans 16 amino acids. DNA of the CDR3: TGCGCCAGCAGCTTGGGGCTCGGACTAGCGGACAATGAGCAGTTCTTC. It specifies CASSLGLGLADNEQFF.

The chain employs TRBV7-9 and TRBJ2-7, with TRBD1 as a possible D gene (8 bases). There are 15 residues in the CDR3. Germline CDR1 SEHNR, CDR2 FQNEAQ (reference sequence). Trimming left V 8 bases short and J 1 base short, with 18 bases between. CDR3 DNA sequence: TGTGCCAGCTCGACGGGGGGACAGGAATCCTACGAGCAGTACTTC. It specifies CASSTGGQESYEQYF.